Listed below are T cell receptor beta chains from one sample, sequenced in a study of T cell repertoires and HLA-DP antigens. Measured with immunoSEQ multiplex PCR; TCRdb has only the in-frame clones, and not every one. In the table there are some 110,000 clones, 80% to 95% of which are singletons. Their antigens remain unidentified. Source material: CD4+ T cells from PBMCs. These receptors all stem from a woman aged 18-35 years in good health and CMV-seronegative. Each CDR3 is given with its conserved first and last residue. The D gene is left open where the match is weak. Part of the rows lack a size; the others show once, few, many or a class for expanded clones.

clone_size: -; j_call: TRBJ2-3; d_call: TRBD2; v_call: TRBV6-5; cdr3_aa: CASGTSGSGTDTQYF; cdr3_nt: TGTGCCAGCGGTACTAGCGGGAGTGGGACAGATACGCAGTATTTT
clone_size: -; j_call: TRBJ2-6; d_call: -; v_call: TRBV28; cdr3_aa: CASSPPGGANVLTF; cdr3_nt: TGTGCCAGCAGTCCCCCGGGGGGGGCCAACGTCCTGACTTTC
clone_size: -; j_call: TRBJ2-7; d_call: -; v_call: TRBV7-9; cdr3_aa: CASSLSFSRNTYEQYF; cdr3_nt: TGTGCCAGCAGCTTATCTTTTAGCAGAAATACCTACGAGCAGTACTTC
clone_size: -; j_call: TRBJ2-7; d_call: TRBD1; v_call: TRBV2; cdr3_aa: CASTLLRQGTVQYF; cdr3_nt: TGTGCCAGCACCCTACTCAGACAGGGAACAGTGCAGTACTTC
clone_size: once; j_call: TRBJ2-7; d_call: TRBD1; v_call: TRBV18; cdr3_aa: CASSPQPGTGGEQYF; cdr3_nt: TGTGCCAGCTCACCACAGCCCGGGACAGGAGGCGAGCAGTACTTC
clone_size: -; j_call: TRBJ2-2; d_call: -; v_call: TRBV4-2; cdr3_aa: CASSQDLNTGELFF; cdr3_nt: TGTGCCAGCAGCCAAGATCTAAACACCGGGGAGCTGTTTTTT
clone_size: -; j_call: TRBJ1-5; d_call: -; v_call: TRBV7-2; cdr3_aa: CASSLVARANQPQHF; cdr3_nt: TGTGCCAGCAGCTTAGTGGCCAGGGCCAATCAGCCCCAGCATTTT
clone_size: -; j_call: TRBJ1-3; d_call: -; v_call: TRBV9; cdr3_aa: CASSARWLSSGNTIYF; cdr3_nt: TGTGCCAGCAGCGCACGGTGGCTGAGCTCTGGAAACACCATATATTTT
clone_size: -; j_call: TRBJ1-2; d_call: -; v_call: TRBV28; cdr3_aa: CASSTSWGVGYGYTF; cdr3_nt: TGTGCCAGCAGTACTAGTTGGGGGGTAGGCTATGGCTACACCTTC
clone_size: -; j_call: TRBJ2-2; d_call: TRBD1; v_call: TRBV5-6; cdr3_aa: CASSRDRGRTGELFF; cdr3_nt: TGTGCCAGCAGCAGAGACAGGGGGCGGACCGGGGAGCTGTTTTTT
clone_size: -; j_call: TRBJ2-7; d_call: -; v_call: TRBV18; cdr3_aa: CASSNRRTQDEQYF; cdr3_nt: TGTGCCAGCTCAAACAGGAGAACCCAAGATGAGCAGTACTTC
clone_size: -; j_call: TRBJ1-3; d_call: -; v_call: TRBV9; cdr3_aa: CASSPFGGEPGNTIYF; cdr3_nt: TGTGCCAGCAGCCCCTTCGGGGGCGAGCCTGGAAACACCATATATTTT
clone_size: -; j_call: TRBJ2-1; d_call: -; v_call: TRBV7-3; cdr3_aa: CASSRDSNEQFF; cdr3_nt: TGTGCCAGCAGCCGTGACAGCAATGAGCAGTTCTTC
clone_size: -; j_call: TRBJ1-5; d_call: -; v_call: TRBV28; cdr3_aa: CASKRSGSGVQPQHF; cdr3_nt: TGTGCCAGCAAACGGTCCGGGTCGGGGGTCCAGCCCCAGCATTTT
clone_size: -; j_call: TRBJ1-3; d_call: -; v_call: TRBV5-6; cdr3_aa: CASSRTGNTIYF; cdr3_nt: TGTGCCAGCAGCCGGACAGGAAACACCATATATTTT
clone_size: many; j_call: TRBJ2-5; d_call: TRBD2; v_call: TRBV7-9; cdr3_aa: CASSPSLSKPGGQETQYF; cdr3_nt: TGTGCCAGCAGCCCCTCGCTATCCAAGCCGGGAGGGCAAGAGACCCAGTACTTC
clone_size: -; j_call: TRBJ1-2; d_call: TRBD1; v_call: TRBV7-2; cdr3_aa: CASSPGWTGLEGYTF; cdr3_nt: TGTGCCAGCAGCCCCGGGTGGACAGGGTTGGAGGGCTACACCTTC
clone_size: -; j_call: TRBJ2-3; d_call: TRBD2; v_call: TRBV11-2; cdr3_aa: CASSRLPSGGAVGTQYF; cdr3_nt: TGTGCCAGCAGCAGACTTCCGAGCGGGGGGGCCGTAGGTACGCAGTATTTT
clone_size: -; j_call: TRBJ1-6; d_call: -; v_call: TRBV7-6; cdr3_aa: CASSLVIRGRNSPLHF; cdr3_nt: TGTGCCAGCAGCTTAGTAATCCGGGGCCGCAATTCACCCCTCCACTTT
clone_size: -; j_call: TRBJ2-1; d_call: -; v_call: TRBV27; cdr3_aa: CASSTRRGGQYNEQFF; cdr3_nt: TGTGCCAGCAGTACCCGCCGTGGGGGCCAGTACAATGAGCAGTTCTTC
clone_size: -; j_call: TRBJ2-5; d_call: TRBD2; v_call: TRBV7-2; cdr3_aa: CASSQTSGGARRAQYF; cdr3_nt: TGTGCCAGCAGCCAGACTAGCGGGGGAGCCCGTAGGGCCCAGTACTTC
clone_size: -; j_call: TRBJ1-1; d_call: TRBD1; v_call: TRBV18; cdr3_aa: CASSSTLQGDTEAFF; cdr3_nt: TGTGCCAGCTCATCCACCTTACAGGGGGACACTGAAGCTTTCTTT
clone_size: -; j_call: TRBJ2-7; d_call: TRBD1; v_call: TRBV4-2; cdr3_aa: CASSQDFNRGYEQYF; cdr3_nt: TGTGCCAGCAGCCAAGATTTCAACAGGGGATACGAGCAGTACTTC
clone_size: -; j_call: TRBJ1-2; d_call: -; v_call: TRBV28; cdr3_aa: CASTSHPGRPVSYGYTF; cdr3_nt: TGTGCCAGCACTTCTCACCCGGGCCGACCGGTTAGCTATGGCTACACCTTC
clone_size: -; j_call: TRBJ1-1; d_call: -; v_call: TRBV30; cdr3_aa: CAWSVRGVTEAFF; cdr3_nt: TGTGCCTGGAGTGTACGAGGGGTCACTGAAGCTTTCTTT
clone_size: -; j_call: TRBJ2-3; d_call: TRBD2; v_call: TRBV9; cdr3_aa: CASSVGSGTSGGISTDTQYF; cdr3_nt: TGTGCCAGCAGCGTAGGGTCCGGGACTAGCGGGGGGATTAGCACAGATACGCAGTATTTT
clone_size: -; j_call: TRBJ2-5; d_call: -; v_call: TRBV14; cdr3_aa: CASSSFLGEAQYF; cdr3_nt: TGTGCCAGCAGCTCTTTTCTCGGGGAGGCCCAGTACTTC
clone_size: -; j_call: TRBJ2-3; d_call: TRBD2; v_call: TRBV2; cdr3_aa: CASGGGVSTTQYF; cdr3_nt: TGTGCCAGCGGCGGGGGGGTGAGCACTACGCAGTATTTT
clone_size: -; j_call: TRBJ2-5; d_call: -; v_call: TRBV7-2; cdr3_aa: CASSFPGQSQYF; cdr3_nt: TGTGCCAGCAGCTTTCCCGGTCAGAGCCAGTACTTC
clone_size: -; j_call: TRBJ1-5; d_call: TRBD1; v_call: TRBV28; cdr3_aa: CASSLLWTGGVEARNQPQHF; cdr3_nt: TGTGCCAGCAGTCTCCTTTGGACAGGGGGAGTGGAGGCGCGCAATCAGCCCCAGCATTTT
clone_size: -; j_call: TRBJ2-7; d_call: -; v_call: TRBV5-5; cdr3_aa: CASSPLAGLEQYF; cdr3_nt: TGTGCCAGCAGCCCTTTGGCAGGGCTCGAGCAGTACTTC